This T cell receptor beta chain is from a study of blood T cell repertoires in COVID-19. Study information: From the United States, Italy and Spain came samples of acute and convalescent COVID-19. The cDNA or gDNA used as material had been derived from T cells, B-cell-depleted T cells, or PBMCs.

Original analysis: Reference gene primers were amplified, and this amplification served to estimate nucleated cell counts. Clones were sequenced by immunoSEQ multiplex PCR, and TCRdb holds only the in-frame ones, with some missing. The V and J calls and clone size were taken over from that table, and D and trimming were inferred from the DNA. The sample lists tens of thousands of clones; about nine tenths were seen once. The CDR3 contains 12 residues. Trimming took off 6 bases at V and 9 bases at J, with 12 bases between the two ends. CDR1 is MNHEY, CDR2 SMNVEV, per germline (reference sequence). Sequenced input: peripheral blood. The chain links TRBV27 to TRBJ2-1; D is unresolved. The TCR comes from a man over 45 with acute or convalescent COVID-19. This CDR3 is CASSPTSGEQFF. CDR3 DNA: TGTGCCAGCAGCCCTACGTCGGGTGAGCAGTTCTTC.